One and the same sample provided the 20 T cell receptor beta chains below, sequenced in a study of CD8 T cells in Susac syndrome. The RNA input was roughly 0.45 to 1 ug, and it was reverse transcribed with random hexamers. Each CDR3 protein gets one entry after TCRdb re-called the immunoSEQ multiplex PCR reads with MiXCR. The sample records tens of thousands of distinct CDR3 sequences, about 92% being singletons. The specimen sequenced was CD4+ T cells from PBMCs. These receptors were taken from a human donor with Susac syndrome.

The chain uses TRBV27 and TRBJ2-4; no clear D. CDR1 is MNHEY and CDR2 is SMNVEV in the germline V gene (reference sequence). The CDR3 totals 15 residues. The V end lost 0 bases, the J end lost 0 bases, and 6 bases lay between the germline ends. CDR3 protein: CASSLSVLAKNIQYF. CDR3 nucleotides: TGTGCCAGCAGTTTATCAGTTCTAGCCAAAAACATTCAGTACTTC.

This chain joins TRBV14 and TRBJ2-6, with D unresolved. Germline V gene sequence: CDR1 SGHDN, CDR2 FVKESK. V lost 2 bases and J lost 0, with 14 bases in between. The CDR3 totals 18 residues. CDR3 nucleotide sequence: TGTGCCAGCAGCCAATCCTGGAACGCGCGCTCTGGGGCCAACGTCCTGACTTTC. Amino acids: CASSQSWNARSGANVLTF.

The CDR3 DNA sequence: TGTGCCAGCAGCCCTACCGGCGGGAGAGTCTACAATGAGCAGTTCTTC. As protein: CASSPTGGRVYNEQFF. The chain recombines TRBV12-3 or TRBV12-4 with TRBJ2-1; 7 bases map to TRBD2. Trimming cost V 6 bases and J 3 bases; bases outside gene matches: 11. This CDR3 is built from 16 residues.

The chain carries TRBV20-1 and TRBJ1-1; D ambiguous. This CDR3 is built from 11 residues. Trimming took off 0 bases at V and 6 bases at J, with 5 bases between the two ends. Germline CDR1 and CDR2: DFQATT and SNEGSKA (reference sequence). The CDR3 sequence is CSAREGSEAFF. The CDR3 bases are TGCAGTGCTAGAGAGGGGTCTGAAGCTTTCTTT.

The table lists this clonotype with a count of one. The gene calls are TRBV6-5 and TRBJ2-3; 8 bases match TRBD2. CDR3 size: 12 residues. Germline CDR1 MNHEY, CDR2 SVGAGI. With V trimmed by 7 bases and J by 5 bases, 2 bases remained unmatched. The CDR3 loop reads CASTGGGDTQYF. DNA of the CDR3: TGTGCCAGCACCGGGGGGGGAGATACGCAGTATTTT.

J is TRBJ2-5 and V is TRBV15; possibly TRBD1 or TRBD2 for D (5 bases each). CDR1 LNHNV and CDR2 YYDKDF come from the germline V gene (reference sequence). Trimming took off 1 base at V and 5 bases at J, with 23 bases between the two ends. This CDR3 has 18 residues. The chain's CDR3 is CATSRVVSRDPKPETQYF. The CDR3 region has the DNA TGTGCCACCAGCAGAGTTGTCTCCCGGGACCCGAAGCCGGAGACCCAGTACTTC. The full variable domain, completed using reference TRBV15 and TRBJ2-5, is DAMVIQNPRYQVTQFGKPVTLSCSQTLNHNVMYWYQQKSSQAPKLLFHYYDKDFNNEADTPDNFQSRRPNTSFCFLDIRSPGLGDTAMYLCATSRVVSRDPKPETQYFGPGTRLLVL.

CDR3 in DNA: TGTGCCAGCAGCTTAGGGGGACAGGGGAAGTCACCCCTCCACTTT. Encoded protein: CASSLGGQGKSPLHF. The rearrangement uses TRBV7-2 and TRBJ1-6, with 10 nucleotides matching TRBD1. V was pared by 1 base and J by 10 bases, with 4 bases of the junction left unmatched. Germline V CDR1 and CDR2: SGHTA, FQGNSA. The CDR3 sequence is 15 residues long.

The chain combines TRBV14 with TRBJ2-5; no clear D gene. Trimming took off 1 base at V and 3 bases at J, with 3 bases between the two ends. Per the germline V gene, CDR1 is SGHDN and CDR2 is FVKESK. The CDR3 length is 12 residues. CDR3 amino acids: CASSQVKETQYF. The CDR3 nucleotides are TGTGCCAGCAGCCAAGTAAAAGAGACCCAGTACTTC.

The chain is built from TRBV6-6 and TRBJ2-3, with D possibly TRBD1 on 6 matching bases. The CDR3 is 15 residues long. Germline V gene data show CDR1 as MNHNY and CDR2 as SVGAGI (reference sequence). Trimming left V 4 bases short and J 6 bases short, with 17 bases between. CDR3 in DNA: TGTGCCAGCAGTTCCACAGGGAGCAAGGCGGATACGCAGTATTTT. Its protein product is CASSSTGSKADTQYF.

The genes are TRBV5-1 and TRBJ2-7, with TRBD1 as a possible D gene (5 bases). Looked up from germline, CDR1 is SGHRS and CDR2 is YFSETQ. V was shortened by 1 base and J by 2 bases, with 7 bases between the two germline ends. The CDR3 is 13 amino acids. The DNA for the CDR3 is TGCGCCAGCAGCTTGCGACAGCCCTACGAGCAGTACTTC. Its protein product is CASSLRQPYEQYF.

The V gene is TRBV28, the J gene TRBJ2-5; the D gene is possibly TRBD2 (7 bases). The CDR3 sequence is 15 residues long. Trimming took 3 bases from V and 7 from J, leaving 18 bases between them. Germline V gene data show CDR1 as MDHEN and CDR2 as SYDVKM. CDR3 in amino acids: CASSLTGGGQLTQYF. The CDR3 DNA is TGTGCCAGCAGTTTGACTGGCGGGGGCCAATTGACCCAGTACTTC. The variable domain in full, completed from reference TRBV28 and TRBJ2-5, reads DVKVTQSSRYLVKRTGEKVFLECVQDMDHENMFWYRQDPGLGLRLIYFSYDVKMKEKGDIPEGYSVSREKKERFSLILESASTNQTSMYLCASSLTGGGQLTQYFGPGTRLLVL.

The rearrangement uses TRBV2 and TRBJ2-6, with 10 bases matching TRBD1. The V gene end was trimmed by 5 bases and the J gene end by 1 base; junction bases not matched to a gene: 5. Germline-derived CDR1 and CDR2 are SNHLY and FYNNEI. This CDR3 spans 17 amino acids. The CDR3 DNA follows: TGTGCCAGCAGTCTGACAGGGGGCGCTTCTGGGGCCAACGTCCTGACTTTC. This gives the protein CASSLTGGASGANVLTF.

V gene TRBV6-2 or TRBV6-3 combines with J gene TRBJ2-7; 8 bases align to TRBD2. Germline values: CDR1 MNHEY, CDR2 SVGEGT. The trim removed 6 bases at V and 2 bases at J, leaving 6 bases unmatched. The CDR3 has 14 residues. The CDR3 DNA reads TGTGCCAGCAGCTTAGCGGGAACTGCCTACGAGCAGTACTTC. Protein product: CASSLAGTAYEQYF.

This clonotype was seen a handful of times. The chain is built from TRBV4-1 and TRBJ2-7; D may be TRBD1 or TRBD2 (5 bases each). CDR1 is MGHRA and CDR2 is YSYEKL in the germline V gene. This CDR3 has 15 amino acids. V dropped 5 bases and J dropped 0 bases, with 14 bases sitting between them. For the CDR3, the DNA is TGCGCCAGCAGCAGGGGTTCTGGGAGCTCCTACGAGCAGTACTTC. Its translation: CASSRGSGSSYEQYF.

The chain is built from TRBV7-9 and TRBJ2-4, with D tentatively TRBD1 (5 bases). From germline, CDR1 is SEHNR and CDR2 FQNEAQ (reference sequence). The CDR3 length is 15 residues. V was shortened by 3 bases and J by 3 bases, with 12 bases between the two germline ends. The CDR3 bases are TGTGCCAGCAGCTTGGGGCTTCTAAGCAAAAACATTCAGTACTTC. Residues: CASSLGLLSKNIQYF.

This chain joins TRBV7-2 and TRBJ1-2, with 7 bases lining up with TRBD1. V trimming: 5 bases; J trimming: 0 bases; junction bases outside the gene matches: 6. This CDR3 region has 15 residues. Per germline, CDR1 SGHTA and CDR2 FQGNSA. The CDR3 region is CASSPGQAANYGYTF. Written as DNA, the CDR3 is TGTGCCAGCAGCCCCGGACAGGCTGCTAACTATGGCTACACCTTC.

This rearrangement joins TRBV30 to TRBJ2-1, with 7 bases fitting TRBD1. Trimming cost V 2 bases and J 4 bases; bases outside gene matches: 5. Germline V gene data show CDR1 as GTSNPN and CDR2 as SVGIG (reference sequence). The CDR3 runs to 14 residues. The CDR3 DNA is TGTGCCTGGAGTATCACAGGGGTATACAATGAGCAGTTCTTC. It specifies CAWSITGVYNEQFF.

CDR3: CASSLGLPGDYGYTF. The CDR3 region has the DNA TGCGCCAGCAGCTTGGGACTCCCCGGGGACTATGGCTACACCTTC. The V gene is TRBV5-1, the J gene TRBJ1-2; the D is unclear. Germline values: CDR1 SGHRS, CDR2 YFSETQ. Trimming took 0 bases from V and 3 from J, leaving 12 bases between them. CDR3 size: 15 residues.

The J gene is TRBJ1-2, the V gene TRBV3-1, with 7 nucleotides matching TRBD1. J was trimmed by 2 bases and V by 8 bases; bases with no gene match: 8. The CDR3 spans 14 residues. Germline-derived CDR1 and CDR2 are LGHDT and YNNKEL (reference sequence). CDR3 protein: CASGGGGGNYGYTF. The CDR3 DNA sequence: TGTGCCAGCGGAGGGGGCGGCGGGAACTATGGCTACACCTTC.

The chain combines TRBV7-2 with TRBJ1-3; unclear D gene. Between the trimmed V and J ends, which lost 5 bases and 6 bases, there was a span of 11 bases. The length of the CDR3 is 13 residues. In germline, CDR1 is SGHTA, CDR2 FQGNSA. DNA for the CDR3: TGTGCCAGCAGCGCCCTAACGGAAAACACCATATATTTT. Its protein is CASSALTENTIYF.